This TCR beta chain was retrieved from a study of cytomegalovirus exposure and HLA in healthy donors. This CDR3 region has 17 residues. Germline values: CDR1 SGHRS, CDR2 YFSETQ. J gave up 1 base and V 4 bases, and 6 bases lay outside the gene matches. This clone was found a few times. Its antigen remains unknown. Donors were nominally healthy when sampled, though unrecorded immune exposures were likely. Findings of the study overall: Further analysis was carried out later, and it showed several of the most significant clusters appearing linked to common viral pathogens. Solely CMV serostatus was available to characterize immune exposure.

PCR used 60 Vbeta primers and 13 Jbeta primers. TCRdb's copy holds only in-frame clones and misses some; the assay was immunoSEQ multiplex PCR. The table lists about 150,000 clones, less than 85% of them singletons. J is TRBJ2-7 and V is TRBV5-1; 15 bases agree with TRBD2. Sequencing was carried out using PBMCs. This receptor was taken from a woman between 45 and 60 years old in good health and CMV-seropositive. The CDR3 sequence: CASSHGLAGGPSYEQYF. For the CDR3, the DNA is TGCGCCAGCAGCCACGGACTAGCGGGGGGGCCGTCCTACGAGCAGTACTTC.